Listed below are T cell receptor beta chains from one sample, sequenced in a study of blood T cells in healthy people across ages. TCRdb independently ran MiXCR on the 5' RACE reads; one entry per CDR3 protein. The sample has fewer than 900,000 distinct CDR3 sequences, around 34% seen once. Sequenced: blood. The receptors originated from a man aged 18 to 30 in good health. Each CDR3 is given with its conserved first and last residue. A D gene is named only where the DNA matches it firmly. Only part of the rows carry a size: once, few, many, or a class if the clone is expanded.

clone_size	d_call	v_call	j_call	cdr3_aa	cdr3_nt
NA	NA	TRBV5-5	TRBJ1-5	CASSRGDTSWQPQHF	TGTGCCAGCAGCCGTGGGGACACTTCGTGGCAGCCCCAGCATTTT
NA	TRBD1	TRBV6-6	TRBJ2-1	CASSYQGAYNKQFF	TGTGCCAGCAGTTACCAGGGGGCATACAATAAGCAGTTCTTC
NA	NA	TRBV5-5	TRBJ1-1	CASSWGSALNTEAFF	TGTGCCAGCAGCTGGGGATCGGCCTTGAACACTGAAGCTTTCTTT
few	NA	TRBV14	TRBJ2-3	CASSRGIGLIDTQYF	TGTGCCAGCAGCCGGGGGATTGGCCTTATAGATACGCAGTATTTT
many	TRBD1	TRBV12-3/TRBV12-4	TRBJ2-3	CASRLGQVPDTQYF	TGTGCCAGCAGATTGGGACAGGTGCCAGATACGCAGTATTTT
NA	NA	TRBV5-1	TRBJ2-2	CASSWVPGELFF	TGCGCCAGCAGCTGGGTCCCCGGGGAGCTGTTTTTT
NA	TRBD1	TRBV10-3	TRBJ1-6	CAIGGQSSYNSPLHF	TGTGCCATCGGGGGACAGAGCTCCTATAATTCACCCCTCCACTTT
once	NA	TRBV2	TRBJ1-1	CASTILGGEAFF	TGTGCTAGCACCATCCTGGGGGGAGAAGCTTTCTTT
few	TRBD2	TRBV6-4	TRBJ2-3	CASSDSSGGHTDTQYF	TGTGCCAGCAGTGACTCTAGCGGGGGGCACACAGATACGCAGTATTTT
NA	TRBD1	TRBV20-1	TRBJ1-1	CSAPQGPRLNTEAFF	TGCAGTGCTCCACAGGGGCCGAGGTTGAACACTGAAGCTTTCTTT
NA	NA	TRBV2	TRBJ1-2	CASSEIYRDGYTF	TGTGCCAGCAGTGAAATATACAGGGATGGCTACACCTTC
few	NA	TRBV3-1	TRBJ1-5	CASSRTLSAQPQHF	TGTGCCAGCAGCCGGACCCTTAGCGCTCAGCCCCAGCATTTT
NA	NA	TRBV5-1	TRBJ1-5	CASSVREDQPQHF	TGCGCCAGCAGCGTCAGGGAAGATCAGCCCCAGCATTTT
few	TRBD2	TRBV3-1	TRBJ2-1	CASSQQRGAYGEQFF	TGTGCCAGCAGCCAACAGCGGGGGGCCTATGGTGAGCAGTTCTTC
many	TRBD1	TRBV20-1	TRBJ2-1	CSARETRGHNEQFF	TGCAGTGCTAGAGAAACTAGGGGGCACAATGAGCAGTTCTTC
NA	NA	TRBV4-3	TRBJ1-6	CASSTAAGVNSPLHF	TGCGCCAGCAGCACGGCAGCGGGTGTGAATTCACCCCTCCACTTT
few	NA	TRBV12-3/TRBV12-4	TRBJ1-4	CASSLWGGSNEKLFF	TGTGCCAGCAGTCTTTGGGGAGGGAGTAATGAAAAACTGTTTTTT
NA	NA	TRBV4-3	TRBJ2-7	CASSQERQGYEQYF	TGCGCCAGCAGCCAAGAGAGGCAGGGTTACGAGCAGTACTTC
few	NA	TRBV11-1	TRBJ1-2	CASSPNSLNHYGYTF	TGTGCCAGCAGCCCAAACAGCCTTAATCACTATGGCTACACCTTC
NA	TRBD1	TRBV6-1	TRBJ2-1	CASSGPGTGGYNEQFF	TGTGCCAGCAGTGGGCCCGGGACAGGGGGCTACAATGAGCAGTTCTTC
NA	TRBD1	TRBV20-1	TRBJ2-1	CSAPPGGPYNEQFF	TGCAGTGCTCCCCCAGGGGGCCCCTACAATGAGCAGTTCTTC
NA	NA	TRBV20-1	TRBJ2-3	CSAIGRVGDTQYF	TGCAGTGCTATCGGACGAGTAGGAGATACGCAGTATTTT
NA	NA	TRBV12-3/TRBV12-4	TRBJ1-2	CASSLLLTFNYGYTF	TGTGCCAGCAGCCTCCTCCTGACCTTTAACTATGGCTACACCTTC
NA	TRBD2	TRBV7-2	TRBJ2-7	CASSLTRGVDEQYF	TGTGCCAGCAGCTTGACTCGGGGGGTAGATGAGCAGTACTTC
once	NA	TRBV4-3	TRBJ2-5	CASSRGRIEQYF	TGCGCCAGCAGCAGGGGAAGGATTGAGCAGTACTTC
NA	TRBD2	TRBV12-3/TRBV12-4	TRBJ2-3	CASIVSGGSADAEYF	TGTGCCAGCATCGTTAGCGGGGGGAGCGCAGATGCGGAGTATTTT
many	NA	TRBV2	TRBJ1-2	CASRKETFYGYTF	TGTGCCAGCAGGAAAGAGACCTTCTATGGCTACACCTTC
few	NA	TRBV6-5	TRBJ2-3	CASSYSREGTQYF	TGTGCCAGCAGTTACTCCCGCGAGGGCACGCAGTATTTT
NA	NA	TRBV20-1	TRBJ2-3	CSAMWAASSTDTQYF	TGCAGTGCCATGTGGGCGGCCAGTTCCACAGATACGCAGTATTTT
NA	NA	TRBV25-1	TRBJ1-2	CASSQPEAPSGHTF	TGTGCCAGCAGTCAGCCAGAGGCACCATCGGGCCACACCTTC
NA	TRBD1	TRBV7-2	TRBJ1-2	CASRSQGYGYTF	TGTGCCAGCAGGTCACAGGGGTATGGCTACACCTTC
NA	TRBD1	TRBV30	TRBJ1-2	CASDRGYHGYTF	TGTGCCTCGGACAGGGGGTACCATGGCTACACCTTC
NA	NA	TRBV6-5	TRBJ2-5	CASSYDKNLGQYF	TGTGCCAGCAGTTACGATAAAAATCTCGGGCAGTACTTC
few	TRBD2	TRBV12-3/TRBV12-4	TRBJ2-5	CASSGRGGMETQYF	TGTGCCAGCAGCGGGCGGGGGGGAATGGAGACCCAGTACTTC
many	NA	TRBV3-1	TRBJ1-1	CASSQVGRGTEAFF	TGTGCCAGCAGCCAAGTTGGCAGGGGAACTGAAGCTTTCTTT
NA	NA	TRBV7-2	TRBJ1-4	CASSTNRVGEKLFF	TGTGCCAGCAGCACAAACAGGGTGGGCGAAAAACTGTTTTTT
few	TRBD1	TRBV5-4	TRBJ2-2	CASSLSKGADTGELFF	TGTGCCAGCAGCTTGTCTAAGGGGGCGGACACCGGGGAGCTGTTTTTT
few	NA	TRBV12-5	TRBJ2-1	CASGDRAGYNEQFF	TGTGCTAGTGGTGACAGGGCGGGATACAATGAGCAGTTCTTC
many	NA	TRBV9	TRBJ2-1	CASSVGYNEQFF	TGTGCCAGCAGCGTAGGATACAATGAGCAGTTCTTC
many	NA	TRBV29-1	TRBJ1-2	CSVEENSEGGYTF	TGCAGCGTTGAAGAGAACTCAGAGGGCGGCTACACCTTC
NA	TRBD1	TRBV27	TRBJ2-7	CASSFKQGRGEQYF	TGTGCCAGCAGTTTCAAACAGGGGAGAGGAGAGCAGTACTTC
once	NA	TRBV4-2	TRBJ2-5	CASSQDIGSYYERYF	TGTGCCAGCAGCCAAGATATAGGGTCTTACTACGAGCGGTACTTC
NA	NA	TRBV25-1	TRBJ1-4	CASRFDWNEKLFF	TGTGCCAGCAGATTCGACTGGAATGAAAAACTGTTTTTT
NA	TRBD1	TRBV7-2	TRBJ2-5	CASRPPGQQETQYF	TGTGCCAGCAGGCCGCCGGGACAGCAAGAGACCCAGTACTTC
NA	NA	TRBV10-3	TRBJ1-1	CAIGQRNTEAFF	TGTGCCATCGGACAGAGGAACACTGAAGCTTTCTTT
many	TRBD2	TRBV5-1	TRBJ2-1	CASSDQLAGGYNEQFF	TGCGCCAGCAGCGACCAGCTAGCGGGGGGTTACAATGAGCAGTTCTTC
NA	NA	TRBV6-5	TRBJ2-1	CASSYAVGRSHEQFF	TGTGCCAGCAGTTACGCGGTGGGAAGGAGCCACGAGCAGTTCTTC